This TCR beta chain originates from a study of OX40 agonist ivuxolimab in advanced cancers. Study-wide background: Patients with hepatocellular carcinoma, melanoma, renal cell or head and neck cancer made up the dose-escalation patients. Findings and caveats of the study: Average numbers of expanded clones were greater in CD8+ T cells than in CD4+. Compared with others, partial responders at 0.1-3.0 mg/kg displayed clonal expansion among the lowest.

The V gene lost 3 bases and the J gene lost 1 base, with 7 bases spanning the gap. Looked up from germline, CDR1 is MDHEN and CDR2 is SYDVKM. The CDR3 totals 14 residues. This table comes from immunoSEQ multiplex PCR, and its TCRdb copy is limited to in-frame clones, with some not included. The sample carries tens of thousands of clones, approximately 90% recorded once. Worth noting for this clone: The antigen is undetermined.

The sample consisted of CD4+ or CD8+ T cells sorted from blood, taken in a trial of the OX40 agonist ivuxolimab. This clonotype was sampled from an adult with an advanced solid tumor such as melanoma, head and neck, liver or kidney cancer. V usage is TRBV28 and J usage is TRBJ1-5; D remains ambiguous. CDR3 region: CASSFPESNQPQHF. The CDR3 DNA follows: TGTGCCAGCAGTTTCCCAGAGAGCAATCAGCCCCAGCATTTT.